Sequencing of this T cell receptor (beta chain) was carried out in a study of post-analysis software for immune sequencing data. Looking at the study overall: Relapsing-remitting, secondary progressive and progressive-relapsing forms of multiple sclerosis all featured among disease courses.

Overall study findings and caveats: In patients, TRBV5-6, TRBV5-1 and TRBV20-1 belonged to 4 or 5 TRBV segments found more frequently than in controls. Under the F measure, samples that were prepared in one batch clustered strongly together. Multiple sclerosis was associated with a significant reduction in normalized Chao1 diversity relative to controls.

The TCR beta cDNA libraries carried unique molecular identifiers. Using its own MiXCR run on the PCR reads, TCRdb lists one record per CDR3 protein. This table holds roughly 540,000 distinct CDR3 sequences, roughly 34% found once. Remarks on this clonotype: The antigen remains undetermined.

V lost 3 bases, J lost 3 bases, and 20 bases lay in between. The CDR3 is 17 residues long. Germline CDR1 reads MDHEN; CDR2 reads SYDVKM. Sequencing was performed on blood. The clonotype originates from a girl younger than 18 with multiple sclerosis. V is TRBV28 and J is TRBJ1-1; possible D gene TRBD1, 6 bases. The CDR3 sequence: CASSFRGAGSTDTEAFF. The CDR3 nucleotides read TGTGCCAGCAGTTTTAGGGGGGCAGGGAGTACAGACACTGAAGCTTTCTTT.